The 27 T cell receptor beta chains below come from one sample, sequenced in a study of blood T cell repertoires in COVID-19. Assay: immunoSEQ multiplex PCR; the TCRdb copy retains only in-frame clones and omits some. The repertoire consists of under 45,000 clones, with roughly 80% occurring once and the leading ten covering 4.5% to 6%. Sequenced sample: peripheral blood. All receptors come from a man in his fifties with active COVID-19.

The V and J genes are TRBV19 and TRBJ1-6, with D maybe TRBD1 (6 bases). The germline gives CDR1 LNHDA, CDR2 SQIVND (reference sequence). The CDR3 loop spans 13 amino acids. The V end lost 4 bases, the J end lost 8 bases, and 9 bases lay between the germline ends. The CDR3 sequence: CASSTGGYSPLHF. Here the CDR3 DNA reads TGTGCCAGTAGTACGGGGGGCTATTCACCCCTCCACTTT. The whole variable domain, remainder taken from reference TRBV19 and TRBJ1-6, is DGGITQSPKYLFRKEGQNVTLSCEQNLNHDAMYWYRQDPGQGLRLIYYSQIVNDFQKGDIAEGYSVSREKKESFPLTVTSAQKNPTAFYLCASSTGGYSPLHFGNGTRLTVT.

This clone has just one count. The V gene is TRBV11-2, the J gene TRBJ2-3, with D unresolved. Trimming shortened V by 4 bases and J by 2 bases, and 10 bases separated the two germline ends. The CDR3 is 14 amino acids. The germline CDR1 and CDR2 sequences are SGHAT and FQNNGV. CDR3 sequence: CASSSEVATDTQYF. CDR3 nucleotides: TGTGCCAGCAGCTCAGAGGTAGCCACAGATACGCAGTATTTT.

V gene TRBV18 combines with J gene TRBJ2-1, with TRBD1 matching 7 bases. Germline lookup yields CDR1 KGHSH and CDR2 LQKENI. Trimming removed 8 bases from V and 6 bases from J; junction bases left unmatched: 1. This CDR3 contains 11 residues. The CDR3 sequence is CASQGVNEQFF. For the CDR3, the DNA is TGTGCCAGCCAGGGGGTCAATGAGCAGTTCTTC.

J is TRBJ2-3 and V is TRBV19; 10 bases agree with TRBD2. The CDR3 sequence is 15 residues long. Germline V CDR1 and CDR2: LNHDA, SQIVND (reference sequence). The J segment lost 0 bases and the V segment lost 8 bases, leaving 5 bases of the junction unmatched. CDR3 in amino acids: CASRTSGTSTDTQYF. CDR3 nucleotide sequence: TGTGCCAGTCGGACTAGCGGAACTAGCACAGATACGCAGTATTTT.

The chain carries TRBV5-1 and TRBJ1-1; no definite D call. The V gene's germline CDR1 is SGHRS and CDR2 YFSETQ. V was cut by 3 bases and J by 1 base, with 13 bases left in between. The CDR3 is made up of 15 amino acids. The CDR3 coding sequence is TGCGCCAGCAGCTCTTACCGGGGAGCGAACACTGAAGCTTTCTTT. It codes for CASSSYRGANTEAFF.

The V gene is TRBV7-2, the J gene TRBJ2-7; D may be TRBD1 (6 bases). The CDR3 has 13 residues. Germline CDR1 SGHTA, CDR2 FQGNSA. V lost 3 bases, J lost 2 bases, and 8 bases lay in between. The CDR3 nucleotides are TGTGCCAGCAGCTTCTGGGGGCCCTACGAGCAGTACTTC. Amino acids: CASSFWGPYEQYF.

The chain combines TRBV9 with TRBJ2-2; perhaps TRBD1 as D (6 bases). Germline assignment: CDR1 SGDLS and CDR2 YYNGEE. This CDR3 contains 15 residues. V lost 4 bases to trimming and J lost 3 bases, with 13 bases between them. The CDR3 loop reads CASSRGGGHTGELFF. The CDR3 nucleotides read TGTGCCAGCAGCCGTGGGGGCGGACACACCGGGGAGCTGTTTTTT.

The chain has TRBV28 and TRBJ2-4; 8 bases align to TRBD1. Germline CDR1 MDHEN, CDR2 SYDVKM. The CDR3 runs to 17 residues. Trimming cost V 5 bases and J 0 bases; bases outside gene matches: 9. The CDR3 loop reads CASSPDRGERAKNIQYF. CDR3 in DNA: TGTGCCAGCAGTCCCGACAGGGGAGAACGAGCCAAAAACATTCAGTACTTC.

This clone turned up a few times. The chain links TRBV19 to TRBJ2-7, with 7 bases fitting TRBD1. The V segment lost 2 bases and the J segment 3 bases; nucleotides outside the gene matches: 7. The CDR3 sequence is 15 residues long. CDR1 and CDR2 from the germline V gene are LNHDA and SQIVND (reference sequence). The CDR3 DNA reads as TGTGCCAGTAGTATATGGGACAGTCGCGGCTACGAGCAGTACTTC. Protein: CASSIWDSRGYEQYF.

This clone was detected once. The chain couples TRBV11-3 to TRBJ2-3; the D gene is possibly TRBD2 (5 bases). In germline, CDR1 is SGHNT, CDR2 YENEEA. The CDR3 totals 14 residues. V lost 8 bases to trimming and J lost 2 bases, with 14 bases between them. CDR3 bases: TGTGCCAGCCATGTCTCGGGATCCACAGATACGCAGTATTTT. Encoded protein: CASHVSGSTDTQYF. Looking up the rest from reference TRBV11-3 and TRBJ2-3 gives the full variable domain: EAGVVQSPRYKIIEKKQPVAFWCNPISGHNTLYWYLQNLGQGPELLIRYENEEAVDDSQLPKDRFSAERLKGVDSTLKIQPAELGDSAVYLCASHVSGSTDTQYFGPGTRLTVL.

Only a few counts were recorded for this clone. The chain combines TRBV11-3 with TRBJ2-7; D remains unclear. V lost 5 bases to trimming and J lost 0 bases, with 8 bases between them. The CDR3 totals 13 residues. Germline loops: CDR1 SGHNT, CDR2 YENEEA. Here the CDR3 reads CASSIRLSYEQYF. DNA of the CDR3: TGTGCCAGCAGCATCCGTCTCTCCTACGAGCAGTACTTC.

J is TRBJ1-1 and V is TRBV5-5, with a tentative D call TRBD1 (6 bases). Per germline, CDR1 SGHKS and CDR2 YYEKEE (reference sequence). The CDR3 loop spans 14 amino acids. V lost 0 bases and J 1 base, leaving 7 bases between the germline ends. The CDR3 spells CASSLEQGNTEAFF. The CDR3 nucleotides read TGTGCCAGCAGCTTGGAACAGGGGAACACTGAAGCTTTCTTT. Full variable domain (missing parts from reference TRBV5-5 and TRBJ1-1): DAGVTQSPTHLIKTRGQQVTLRCSPISGHKSVSWYQQVLGQGPQFIFQYYEKEERGRGNFPDRFSARQFPNYSSELNVNALLLGDSALYLCASSLEQGNTEAFFGQGTRLTVV.

The rearrangement uses TRBV14 and TRBJ2-7; the D gene is possibly TRBD1 (6 bases). CDR1 is SGHDN, CDR2 FVKESK, per germline. The CDR3 is 15 residues long. V was pared by 3 bases and J by 0 bases, with 12 bases between. CDR3 residues: CASSHYQGGSYEQYF. Here the CDR3 DNA reads TGTGCCAGCAGCCACTATCAAGGGGGCTCCTACGAGCAGTACTTC.

The V and J genes are TRBV5-1 and TRBJ2-1; TRBD2 is a possible D gene (6 bases). The CDR3 length is 15 residues. The V gene lost 4 bases and the J gene lost 1 base, with 12 bases spanning the gap. Per germline, CDR1 SGHRS and CDR2 YFSETQ. The CDR3 bases are TGCGCCAGCAGCCCGGAAGGAGGGTCCTACAATGAGCAGTTCTTC. Its translation is CASSPEGGSYNEQFF.

The V and J genes are TRBV7-2 and TRBJ2-7; D possibly corresponds to TRBD1 (5 bases). This CDR3 comprises 15 residues. The V gene's germline CDR1 is SGHTA and CDR2 FQGNSA. Trimming cost V 1 base and J 2 bases, with 12 bases left between them. The CDR3 region has the DNA TGTGCCAGCAGCTTAGGGTTCGGACAAGCCTACGAGCAGTACTTC. Protein sequence: CASSLGFGQAYEQYF.

The chain carries TRBV5-6 and TRBJ2-7, with D possibly matching TRBD1 (5 bases). Germline values: CDR1 SGHDT, CDR2 YYEEEE. The CDR3 runs 13 residues. Between the trimmed V and J ends, which lost 0 bases and 4 bases, there was a span of 8 bases. In nucleotides, the CDR3 is TGTGCCAGCAGCTTGGCCCAGGGTTACGAGCAGTACTTC. This codes for CASSLAQGYEQYF.

This chain joins TRBV18 and TRBJ2-2; TRBD1 agrees at 9 bases. Germline V gene lookup returns CDR1 KGHSH and CDR2 LQKENI. Unmatched junction bases numbered 8, after V lost 8 bases and J lost 4 bases. The CDR3 is 15 residues long. CDR3 nucleotide sequence: TGTGCCAGCGAGTCCCGGGACAGGGCCACCGGGGAGCTGTTTTTT. The encoded protein is CASESRDRATGELFF.

With respect to this clone: At one boundary the junction diverges from the germline segment, which might be a read error. The rearrangement uses TRBV18 and TRBJ2-1; tentatively, D is TRBD2 (5 bases). The CDR3 runs 12 residues. In germline, CDR1 is KGHSH, CDR2 LQKENI. The CDR3 nucleotides are TGTGCCAGCTCTCAGACTCGGGAACCTGGGCTCTTC. This gives the protein CASSQTREPGLF.

This rearrangement joins TRBV7-9 to TRBJ2-7; D not certain. Germline V gives CDR1 SEHNR, CDR2 FQNEAQ (reference sequence). The V end was cut by 6 bases, the J end by 3 bases, with 15 bases between. The CDR3 runs to 14 residues. The CDR3 loop is CASRDMGQGYEQYF. CDR3 nucleotide sequence: TGTGCCAGCAGAGACATGGGCCAAGGCTACGAGCAGTACTTC.

The chain uses TRBV11-2 and TRBJ1-6, with D possibly matching TRBD1 (5 bases). Germline V gene data show CDR1 as SGHAT and CDR2 as FQNNGV. The CDR3 is made up of 16 amino acids. Trimming took off 5 bases at V and 9 bases at J, with 20 bases between the two ends. The CDR3 bases are TGTGCCAGCAGCCAGGAGGGGAGGTCCCGGGGTTCACCCCTCCACTTT. The encoded protein is CASSQEGRSRGSPLHF.

There are a few counts of this clone. The chain has TRBV30 and TRBJ2-7; tentatively, D is TRBD2 (6 bases). V lost 3 bases, J lost 7 bases, and 10 bases lay in between. Per germline, CDR1 GTSNPN and CDR2 SVGIG (reference sequence). CDR3 length equals 11 residues. CDR3 sequence: CAWSWGGEQYF. CDR3 sequence (DNA): TGTGCCTGGAGCTGGGGAGGTGAGCAGTACTTC.

The gene calls are TRBV14 and TRBJ2-1; D is uncertain. This CDR3 contains 11 residues. The germline V gene has CDR1 SGHDN and CDR2 FVKESK. V lost 0 bases and J lost 15, with 9 bases in between. The CDR3 bases are TGTGCCAGCAGCCAAGATCCCCGTCGGTTCTTC. Translated: CASSQDPRRFF.

The chain combines TRBV9 with TRBJ1-3, with D uncertain. This CDR3 comprises 15 residues. With 3 bases removed from V and 0 bases from J, the gap between germline ends came to 10 bases. Germline lookup yields CDR1 SGDLS and CDR2 YYNGEE. CDR3: CASSARLASGNTIYF. CDR3 nucleotide sequence: TGTGCCAGCAGCGCCCGCCTAGCCTCTGGAAACACCATATATTTT.

The chain employs TRBV4-2 and TRBJ2-7, with TRBD1 matching over 10 bases. Germline values: CDR1 LGHNA, CDR2 YNFKEQ. CDR3 size: 16 residues. J gave up 8 bases and V 1 base, and 11 bases lay outside the gene matches. Here the CDR3 reads CASSQGPGQGFSKQYF. The CDR3 nucleotides read TGTGCCAGCAGCCAAGGACCGGGACAGGGGTTTTCGAAGCAGTACTTC.

The chain links TRBV5-4 to TRBJ2-1, with TRBD1 identical over 9 bases. CDR1 is SGHNT, CDR2 YYREEE, per germline (reference sequence). V shed 3 bases and J 7 bases; nucleotides not matched to a gene: 8. This CDR3 is 15 amino acids long. CDR3 sequence reads: CASSSEDRGGNEQFF. CDR3 coding DNA: TGTGCCAGCAGCTCGGAGGACAGGGGAGGAAATGAGCAGTTCTTC.

The V gene is TRBV29-1, the J gene TRBJ2-5; 7 bases match TRBD2. There are 15 residues in the CDR3. The germline V gene has CDR1 SQVTM and CDR2 ANQGSEA. V gave up 4 bases and J gave up 3 bases; unmatched junction bases: 11. The CDR3: CSVVSAGEPKETQYF. In nucleotides, the CDR3 is TGCAGCGTTGTCTCGGCGGGAGAGCCCAAAGAGACCCAGTACTTC.

The chain recombines TRBV5-1 with TRBJ1-2; D gene uncertain. V was trimmed by 0 bases and J by 3 bases, leaving 6 bases between them. The CDR3 runs to 13 residues. Per the germline V gene, CDR1 is SGHRS and CDR2 is YFSETQ. CDR3 sequence reads: CASSLVSDYGYTF. In DNA form, the CDR3 reads TGCGCCAGCAGCTTGGTATCAGACTATGGCTACACCTTC.